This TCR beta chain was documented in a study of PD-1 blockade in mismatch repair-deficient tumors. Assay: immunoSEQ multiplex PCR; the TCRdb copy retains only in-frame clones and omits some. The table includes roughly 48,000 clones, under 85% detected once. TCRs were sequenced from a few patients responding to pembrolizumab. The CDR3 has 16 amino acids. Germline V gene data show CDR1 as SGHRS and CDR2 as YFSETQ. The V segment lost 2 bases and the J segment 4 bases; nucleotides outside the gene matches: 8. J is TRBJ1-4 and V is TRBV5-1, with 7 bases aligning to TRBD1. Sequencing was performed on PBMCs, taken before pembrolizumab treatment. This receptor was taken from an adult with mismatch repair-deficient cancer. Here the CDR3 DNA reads TGCGCCAGCAGCTTTGGCCCCGGGACAGATAATGAAAAACTGTTTTTT. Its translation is CASSFGPGTDNEKLFF.